This T cell receptor (beta chain) was obtained from a study of blood T cell repertoires in COVID-19. Study overall: Some COVID-19 samples were acute and others convalescent; all came from the United States, Italy and Spain.

This CDR3 is 15 amino acids long. The V end lost 7 bases, the J end lost 0 bases, and 10 bases lay between the germline ends. Germline V gives CDR1 SNHLY, CDR2 FYNNEI. Authors' methods: Nucleated cell counts were estimated from reference gene primer amplification. Assay: immunoSEQ multiplex PCR; the TCRdb copy retains only in-frame clones and omits some. V and J calls and clone size come straight from that table; D and trimming were deduced from the DNA. The sample consists of hundreds of thousands of clones, around 87% of them appearing once. Enrolment of Seattle patients took place during active infection, and they were followed longitudinally.

The V and J genes are TRBV2 and TRBJ1-6, with D hard to call. The TCR comes from a woman aged 60-70 years with COVID-19, enrolled during active disease. The specimen sequenced was peripheral blood. This CDR3 is CASIWRSSYNSPLHF. The CDR3 DNA reads as TGTGCCAGCATATGGAGGAGCTCCTATAATTCACCCCTCCACTTT.